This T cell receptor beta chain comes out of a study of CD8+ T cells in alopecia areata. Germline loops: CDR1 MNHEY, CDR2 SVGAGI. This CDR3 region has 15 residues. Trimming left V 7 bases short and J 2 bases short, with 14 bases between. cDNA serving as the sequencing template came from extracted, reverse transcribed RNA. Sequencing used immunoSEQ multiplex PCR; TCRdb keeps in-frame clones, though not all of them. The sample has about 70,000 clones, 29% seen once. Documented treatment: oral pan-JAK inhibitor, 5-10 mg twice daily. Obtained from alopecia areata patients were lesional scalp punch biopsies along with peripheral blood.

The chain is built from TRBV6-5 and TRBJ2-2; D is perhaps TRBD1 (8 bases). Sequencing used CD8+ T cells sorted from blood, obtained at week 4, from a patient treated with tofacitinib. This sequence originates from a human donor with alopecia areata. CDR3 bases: TGTGCCAGCACCAGCGGGACAGGAAACACCGGGGAGCTGTTTTTT. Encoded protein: CASTSGTGNTGELFF.